The clone carrying this TCR beta chain was observed a few times. The sample has other DNA sequences that encode this CDR3 too. Germline values: CDR1 KGHSH, CDR2 LQKENI. Trimming took 6 bases from V and 6 from J; bases not matched to a gene: 6. The CDR3 loop spans 13 amino acids. The method was immunoSEQ multiplex PCR; TCRdb's version includes in-frame clones alone and lacks a portion of them. The table includes about 110,000 clones, approximately 83% detected once. This sample was taken from a study of T cell responses to AZD1222 COVID-19 vaccine. The gene calls are TRBV18 and TRBJ1-2, with 8 bases identical to TRBD1. This material consisted of peripheral blood, taken on day 0 of AZD1222 vaccination. The origin of this receptor is an adult in good health. CDR3: CASSPQGADGYTF. The DNA of the CDR3 is TGTGCCAGCTCGCCGCAGGGGGCAGATGGCTACACCTTC.